The TCR beta chain under discussion was sequenced for a study of blood T cells in healthy people across ages. This clonotype was detected many times. A second PCR, run for about 7 to 11 cycles, used a sample-barcoded 5' primer plus a J-beta primer mix. Researchers report that each sample yielded at least 2.5 million CDR3-containing paired-end reads. TCRdb used MiXCR to reprocess the 5' RACE reads, holding one entry per CDR3 protein. The data show hundreds of thousands of distinct CDR3 sequences, around 36% seen once. Germline CDR1 and CDR2: SGHVS and FNYEAQ. CDR3 length equals 14 residues. Trimming took off 5 bases at V and 4 bases at J, with 13 bases between the two ends.

The sequence was collected from a man younger than 35 in good health. Sequences were obtained from blood. The chain links TRBV7-6 to TRBJ2-3; tentatively, D is TRBD2 (6 bases). The CDR3 DNA follows: TGTGCCAGCAGCCCGCGACTAGTACCAGATACGCAGTATTTT. Protein product: CASSPRLVPDTQYF.